Described below is a single T cell receptor beta chain sequence and its context. This entry belongs to a study of blood T cell repertoires in COVID-19. Study background: T cells, B-cell-depleted T cells, or PBMCs provided the cDNA or gDNA that served as material.

Trimming removed 0 bases at V and 3 bases at J, with 10 bases between. Germline V lookup: CDR1 SGHNT, CDR2 YYREEE (reference sequence). CDR3 length equals 14 residues. Some clones are missing from TCRdb's copy, which holds only in-frame ones; the method was immunoSEQ multiplex PCR. The repertoire includes 250,000 to 350,000 clones, just under 90% of them detected once, and 5.5% to 8% sits in the top ten. The sequence was collected from a woman in her fifties or sixties with COVID-19, enrolled during active disease. Specimen: peripheral blood. The V call is TRBV5-4, the J call TRBJ2-7; D not resolved. CDR3 loop: CASSLGAASYEQYF. The CDR3 nucleotides are TGTGCCAGCAGCTTGGGGGCTGCCAGCTACGAGCAGTACTTC.